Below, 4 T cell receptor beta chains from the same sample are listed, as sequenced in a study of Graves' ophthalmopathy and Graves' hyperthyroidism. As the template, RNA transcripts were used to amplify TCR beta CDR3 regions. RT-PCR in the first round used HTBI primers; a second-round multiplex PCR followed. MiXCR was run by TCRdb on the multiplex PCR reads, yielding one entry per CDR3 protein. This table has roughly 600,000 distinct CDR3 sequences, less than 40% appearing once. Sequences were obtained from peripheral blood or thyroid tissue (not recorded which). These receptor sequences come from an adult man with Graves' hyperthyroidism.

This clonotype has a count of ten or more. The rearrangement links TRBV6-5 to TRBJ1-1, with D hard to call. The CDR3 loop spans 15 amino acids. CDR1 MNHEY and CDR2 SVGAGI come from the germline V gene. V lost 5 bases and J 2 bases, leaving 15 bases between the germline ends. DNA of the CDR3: TGTGCCAGCAGTGAAAGGTGGACCTCAAACACTGAAGCTTTCTTT. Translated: CASSERWTSNTEAFF.

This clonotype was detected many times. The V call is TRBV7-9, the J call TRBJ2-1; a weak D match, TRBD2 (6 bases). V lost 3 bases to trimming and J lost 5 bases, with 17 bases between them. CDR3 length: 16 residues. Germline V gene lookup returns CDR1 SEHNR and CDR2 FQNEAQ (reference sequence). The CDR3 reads CASSLRRGADNNEQFF. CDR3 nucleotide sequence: TGTGCCAGCAGCTTGAGGCGGGGAGCAGACAACAATGAGCAGTTCTTC.

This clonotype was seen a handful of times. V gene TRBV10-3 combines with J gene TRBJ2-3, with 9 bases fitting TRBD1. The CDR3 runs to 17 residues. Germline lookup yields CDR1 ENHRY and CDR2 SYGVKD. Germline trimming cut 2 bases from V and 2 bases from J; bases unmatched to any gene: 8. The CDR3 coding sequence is TGTGCCATCAGTGAGGGACAGGGGCACTCCCTCACAGATACGCAGTATTTT. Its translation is CAISEGQGHSLTDTQYF.

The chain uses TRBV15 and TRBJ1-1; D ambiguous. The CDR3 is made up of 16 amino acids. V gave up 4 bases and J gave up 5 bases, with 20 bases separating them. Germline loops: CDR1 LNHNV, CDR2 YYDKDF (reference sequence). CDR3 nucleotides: TGTGCCACCAGCACCTTGTCGGAGCAGTTCCTTACTGAAGCTTTCTTT. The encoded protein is CATSTLSEQFLTEAFF.